The clone carrying this T cell receptor (beta chain) has only a few counts. Its antigen is not identified. The source of the sample is a study of blood T cells in healthy people across ages. Study-level points and caveats: The lack of PBMC sorting stopped any conclusive naive versus antigen-experienced comparison.

A second about 6 to 11 cycle PCR used barcoded and J-beta primers. TCRdb redid the calling of the 5' RACE reads with MiXCR, one entry per CDR3 protein. Here the sample spans 1 million or so distinct CDR3 sequences, 20% to 25% being singletons. This CDR3 spans 16 amino acids. In germline, CDR1 is MNHNS, CDR2 SASEGT. Trimming removed 0 bases from V and 2 bases from J, with 14 bases in between. This same sample was also taken into another study, of T cells of mothers and their children.

The sequencing sample was made of blood. This sequence originates from a girl aged 2 to 10 in good health. V gene TRBV6-1 combines with J gene TRBJ2-7; tentatively, D is TRBD1 (6 bases). CDR3 loop: CASSEALAGETYEQYF. The CDR3 DNA reads as TGTGCCAGCAGTGAAGCGCTGGCAGGGGAAACCTACGAGCAGTACTTC.